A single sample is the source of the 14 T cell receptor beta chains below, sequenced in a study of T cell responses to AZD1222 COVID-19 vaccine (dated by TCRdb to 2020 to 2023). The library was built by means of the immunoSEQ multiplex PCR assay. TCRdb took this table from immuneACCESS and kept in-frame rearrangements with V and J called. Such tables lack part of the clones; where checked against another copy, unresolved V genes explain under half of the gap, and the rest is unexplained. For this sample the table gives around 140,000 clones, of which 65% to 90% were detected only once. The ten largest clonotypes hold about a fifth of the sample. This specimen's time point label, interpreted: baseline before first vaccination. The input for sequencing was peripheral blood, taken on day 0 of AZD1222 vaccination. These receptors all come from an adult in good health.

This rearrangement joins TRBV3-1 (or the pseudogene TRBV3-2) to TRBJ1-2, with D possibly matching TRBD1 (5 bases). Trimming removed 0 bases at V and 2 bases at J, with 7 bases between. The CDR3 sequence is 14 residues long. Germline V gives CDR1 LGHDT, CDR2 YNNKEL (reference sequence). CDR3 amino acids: CASSQERGNYGYTF. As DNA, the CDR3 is TGTGCCAGCAGCCAAGAAAGGGGAAACTATGGCTACACCTTC.

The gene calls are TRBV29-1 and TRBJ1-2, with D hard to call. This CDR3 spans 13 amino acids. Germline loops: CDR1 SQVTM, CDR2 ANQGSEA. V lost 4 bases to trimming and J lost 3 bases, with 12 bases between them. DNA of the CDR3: TGCAGCGTTGCCGTCAGGAGGGACTATGGCTACACCTTC. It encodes CSVAVRRDYGYTF.

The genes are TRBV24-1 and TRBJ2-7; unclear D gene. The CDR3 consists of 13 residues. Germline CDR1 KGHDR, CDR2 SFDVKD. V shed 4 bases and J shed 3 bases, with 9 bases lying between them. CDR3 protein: CATSDPNSYEQYF. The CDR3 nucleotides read TGTGCCACCAGTGACCCTAACAGCTACGAGCAGTACTTC.

The CDR3 loop reads CASRIQQGSGNTIYF. The CDR3 DNA reads TGTGCCAGCAGAATCCAACAGGGGTCTGGAAACACCATATATTTT. V is TRBV6-5 and J is TRBJ1-3; 7 nucleotides line up with TRBD1. Per germline, CDR1 MNHEY and CDR2 SVGAGI. CDR3 size: 15 residues. V shed 6 bases, J shed 1 base, and the junction held 6 bases outside the gene matches.

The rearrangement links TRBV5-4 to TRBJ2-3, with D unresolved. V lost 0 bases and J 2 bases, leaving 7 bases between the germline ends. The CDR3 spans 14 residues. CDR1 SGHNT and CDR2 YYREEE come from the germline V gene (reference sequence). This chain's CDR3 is CASSLVASTDTQYF. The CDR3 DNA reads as TGTGCCAGCAGCTTGGTGGCCTCCACAGATACGCAGTATTTT.

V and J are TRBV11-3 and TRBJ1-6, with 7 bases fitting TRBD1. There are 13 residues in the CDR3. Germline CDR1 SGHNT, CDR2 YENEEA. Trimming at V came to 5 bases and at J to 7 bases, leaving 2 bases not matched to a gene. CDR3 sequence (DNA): TGTGCCAGCAGCGTGGGACAGAATTCACCCCTCCACTTT. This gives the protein CASSVGQNSPLHF.

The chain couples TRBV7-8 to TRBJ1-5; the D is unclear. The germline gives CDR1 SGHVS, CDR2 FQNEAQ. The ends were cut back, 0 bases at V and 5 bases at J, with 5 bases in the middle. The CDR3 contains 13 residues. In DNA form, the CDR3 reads TGTGCCAGCAGCTTAGCTCAGGATCAGCCCCAGCATTTT. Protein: CASSLAQDQPQHF.

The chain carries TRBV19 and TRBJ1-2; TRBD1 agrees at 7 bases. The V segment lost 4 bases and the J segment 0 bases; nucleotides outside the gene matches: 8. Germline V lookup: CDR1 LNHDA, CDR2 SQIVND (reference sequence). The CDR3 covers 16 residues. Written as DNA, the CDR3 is TGTGCCAGTAGTAGAGTTTCAGGGACAGCTAACTATGGCTACACCTTC. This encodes CASSRVSGTANYGYTF.

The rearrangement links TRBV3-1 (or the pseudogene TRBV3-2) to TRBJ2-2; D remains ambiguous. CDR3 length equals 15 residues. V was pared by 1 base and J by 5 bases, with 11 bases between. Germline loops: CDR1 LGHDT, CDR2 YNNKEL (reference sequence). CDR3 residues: CASSQVPVRTGELFF. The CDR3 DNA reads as TGTGCCAGCAGCCAAGTCCCGGTGAGAACCGGGGAGCTGTTTTTT.

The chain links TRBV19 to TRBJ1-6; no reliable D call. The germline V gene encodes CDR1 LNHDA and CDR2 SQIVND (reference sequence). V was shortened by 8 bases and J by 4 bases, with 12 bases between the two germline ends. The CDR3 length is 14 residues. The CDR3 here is CASSLEKYNSPLHF. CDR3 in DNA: TGTGCCAGTTCCCTAGAGAAGTATAATTCACCCCTCCACTTT.

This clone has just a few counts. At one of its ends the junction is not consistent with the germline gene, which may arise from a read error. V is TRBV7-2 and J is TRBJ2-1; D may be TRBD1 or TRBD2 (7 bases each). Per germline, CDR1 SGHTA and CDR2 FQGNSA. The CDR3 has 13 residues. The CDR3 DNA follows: TGTGCCAGCAGCTCGCCGGGACTATCAGGGGGGATCTTC. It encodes CASSSPGLSGGIF.

CDR3 nucleotides: TGTGCCAGCAGCAATGCTGTCACGGATGGCTACACCTTC. Protein sequence: CASSNAVTDGYTF. The chain joins TRBV9 to TRBJ1-2; D is undetermined. The CDR3 has 13 residues. Between the trimmed V and J ends, which lost 4 bases and 6 bases, there was a span of 13 bases. Looked up from germline, CDR1 is SGDLS and CDR2 is YYNGEE.

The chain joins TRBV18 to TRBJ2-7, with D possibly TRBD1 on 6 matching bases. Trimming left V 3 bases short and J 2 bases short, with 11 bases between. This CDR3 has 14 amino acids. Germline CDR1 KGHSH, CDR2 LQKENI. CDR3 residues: CASSPRTEAYEQYF. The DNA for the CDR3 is TGTGCCAGCTCACCTAGGACAGAAGCCTACGAGCAGTACTTC.

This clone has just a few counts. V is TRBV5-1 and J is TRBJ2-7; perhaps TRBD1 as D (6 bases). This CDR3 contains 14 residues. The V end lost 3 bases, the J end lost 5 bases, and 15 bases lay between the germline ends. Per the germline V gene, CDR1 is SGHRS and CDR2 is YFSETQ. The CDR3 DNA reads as TGCGCCAGCAGCTCGACAGGCCTCGAGGACGAGCAGTACTTC. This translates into CASSSTGLEDEQYF.